One sample yielded the 7 T cell receptor beta chains listed below, sequenced in a study of blood T cell repertoires in COVID-19 (TCRdb year 2020). The library came from the immunoSEQ multiplex PCR assay. TCRdb took this table from immuneACCESS and kept in-frame rearrangements with V and J called. Such tables lack part of the clones; where checked against another copy, unresolved V genes explain under half of the gap, and the rest is unexplained. For this sample the table gives 390,000 or so clones, of which 75% to 90% were detected only once. The ten largest clones add up to about 1.5% of the sample. Sequencing was done on a sample of peripheral blood. The receptors were gathered from a woman aged 30 to 39 with active or convalescent COVID-19.

The rearrangement uses TRBV25-1 and TRBJ1-1; D not resolved. The ends were cut back, 4 bases at V and 0 bases at J, with 12 bases in the middle. Germline-derived CDR1 and CDR2 are MGHDK and SYGVNS. This CDR3 spans 15 amino acids. The CDR3 DNA reads as TGTGCCAGCAGTGGGCAGATTTCAATGAACACTGAAGCTTTCTTT. As protein: CASSGQISMNTEAFF.

CDR3 nucleotides: TGTGCCAGCTCACCTTCCGGCGTCGGAGTGGAGCAGTACTTC. This codes for CASSPSGVGVEQYF. The J gene is TRBJ2-7, the V gene TRBV18; D gene uncertain. The CDR3 spans 14 residues. Germline V gene sequence: CDR1 KGHSH, CDR2 LQKENI. V was clipped by 3 bases and J by 7 bases, with 16 bases between them.

The rearrangement links TRBV5-4 to TRBJ1-1; weak D call: TRBD1 (5 bases). V was clipped by 3 bases and J by 1 base, with 16 bases between them. CDR3 length: 16 residues. The germline V gene has CDR1 SGHNT and CDR2 YYREEE (reference sequence). The CDR3 is CASSWGEGGSNTEAFF. In DNA, the CDR3 is TGTGCCAGCAGCTGGGGGGAGGGAGGGTCGAACACTGAAGCTTTCTTT.

The V and J genes are TRBV6-1 and TRBJ2-7; the match to TRBD2 covers 7 bases. This CDR3 is built from 14 residues. Germline V gene lookup returns CDR1 MNHNS and CDR2 SASEGT. Trimming took 2 bases from V and 3 from J; bases not matched to a gene: 4. The CDR3 DNA follows: TGTGCCAGCAGTGAACCCAGCGGGGTCTACGAGCAGTACTTC. It codes for CASSEPSGVYEQYF.

This chain connects TRBV7-9 to TRBJ1-1; tentative D call: TRBD1 (5 bases). The CDR3 has 15 amino acids. Germline loops: CDR1 SEHNR, CDR2 FQNEAQ (reference sequence). V shed 1 base and J shed 2 bases, with 11 bases lying between them. This chain's CDR3 is CASSLGGGLNTEAFF. Written as DNA, the CDR3 is TGTGCCAGCAGCTTAGGTGGGGGGTTAAACACTGAAGCTTTCTTT.

The chain is built from TRBV19 and TRBJ1-1, with 10 bases aligning to TRBD1. The CDR3 length is 15 residues. The junction had 7 bases not matched to a gene; V was cut back by 4 bases and J by 5 bases. Germline CDR1 LNHDA, CDR2 SQIVND (reference sequence). The CDR3 DNA reads as TGTGCCAGTAGTACTAGACAGGGGGCGCGAACTGAAGCTTTCTTT. Translation gives CASSTRQGARTEAFF.

The V and J genes are TRBV3-1 (or the pseudogene TRBV3-2) and TRBJ2-1; maybe TRBD1 (6 bases). Germline V gives CDR1 LGHDT, CDR2 YNNKEL (reference sequence). Trimming removed 3 bases at V and 10 bases at J, with 19 bases between. CDR3 size: 15 residues. Here the CDR3 DNA reads TGTGCCAGCAGCCACCTCGGGCTGGGGGCCGACGAGCAGTTCTTC. This translates into CASSHLGLGADEQFF.